The 12 T cell receptor beta chains below all came from one sample that was sequenced in a study of T cell responses to AZD1222 COVID-19 vaccine. Assay used: immunoSEQ multiplex PCR; TCRdb lists only in-frame clones, some missing. The table records some 160,000 clones, 93% of them present only once. Specimen: peripheral blood, collected on day 0 of AZD1222 vaccination. These receptors originate from an adult in good health.

The chain has TRBV5-8 and TRBJ1-2; TRBD1 matches 7 bases. CDR3 length: 15 residues. The V segment lost 4 bases and the J segment 4 bases; nucleotides outside the gene matches: 10. Germline V lookup: CDR1 SGHTS, CDR2 YDEGEE. The CDR3 here is CASSPTTGTAYGYTF. The CDR3 DNA sequence: TGTGCCAGCAGCCCAACAACCGGGACAGCCTATGGCTACACCTTC.

The chain employs TRBV6-4 and TRBJ2-7; D might be TRBD1 (6 bases). Germline loops: CDR1 MRHNA, CDR2 SNTAGT. With 10 bases removed from V and 8 bases from J, the gap between germline ends came to 15 bases. This CDR3 has 11 residues. The CDR3 DNA sequence: TGTGCCAACCCGGACAGTACTAAGCAGTACTTC. Translating it yields CANPDSTKQYF.

The genes are TRBV19 and TRBJ2-7; D might be TRBD1 or TRBD2, each matching 5 bases. Trimming took off 6 bases at V and 0 bases at J, with 12 bases between the two ends. The CDR3 is made up of 14 amino acids. Germline V gene sequence: CDR1 LNHDA, CDR2 SQIVND (reference sequence). CDR3 residues: CASSPRDGSYEQYF. CDR3 coding DNA: TGTGCCAGTAGCCCCCGGGACGGCTCCTACGAGCAGTACTTC.

The chain has TRBV18 and TRBJ1-1; D is ambiguous. The CDR3 is made up of 18 amino acids. The V and J ends lost 3 bases and 0 bases respectively, with 20 bases between them. Germline assignment: CDR1 KGHSH and CDR2 LQKENI. As DNA, the CDR3 is TGTGCCAGCTCACCCTCCCGCGGAAATCCCCAGTTGAACACTGAAGCTTTCTTT. Protein product: CASSPSRGNPQLNTEAFF.

This chain connects TRBV12-3 or TRBV12-4 to TRBJ1-6; D gene uncertain. The CDR3 is 12 residues long. The ends were cut back, 3 bases at V and 13 bases at J, with 10 bases in the middle. CDR3 in DNA: TGTGCCAGCAGTTTTTCGTTTTCCCCCCTCCACTTT. This sequence encodes CASSFSFSPLHF.

V gene TRBV6-5 combines with J gene TRBJ2-7; D may be TRBD1 or TRBD2 (5 bases each). In germline, CDR1 is MNHEY, CDR2 SVGAGI. The CDR3 is 15 amino acids. Trimming cost V 0 bases and J 5 bases, with 14 bases left between them. Here the CDR3 DNA reads TGTGCCAGCAGTTACTCGTCTACGAGGGGACACGAGCAGTACTTC. Its protein product is CASSYSSTRGHEQYF.

The chain has TRBV6-5 and TRBJ1-2; maybe TRBD1 (5 bases). Germline loops: CDR1 MNHEY, CDR2 SVGAGI. Trimming stripped 7 bases from V and 2 bases from J, with 11 bases between. The CDR3 has 13 amino acids. The CDR3 DNA reads as TGTGCCAGCACAAACTGGGGCAACTATGGCTACACCTTC. The encoded protein is CASTNWGNYGYTF.

The chain recombines TRBV28 with TRBJ1-5; 8 positions agree with TRBD1. This CDR3 has 13 residues. The J segment lost 6 bases and the V segment lost 6 bases, leaving 4 bases of the junction unmatched. Germline CDR1 reads MDHEN; CDR2 reads SYDVKM. The CDR3 here is CASSRTGPQPQHF. Here the CDR3 DNA reads TGTGCCAGCAGCCGGACAGGGCCTCAGCCCCAGCATTTT.

The chain carries TRBV11-2 and TRBJ2-2, with unresolved D. The length of the CDR3 is 11 residues. CDR1 is SGHAT and CDR2 is FQNNGV in the germline V gene. V was pared by 3 bases and J by 6 bases, with 2 bases between. Here the CDR3 DNA reads TGTGCCAGCAGCTTGGCCGGGGAGCTGTTTTTT. The encoded protein is CASSLAGELFF.

This rearrangement joins TRBV2 to TRBJ2-3; TRBD2 might be the D (6 bases). This CDR3 spans 14 amino acids. Germline V gene lookup returns CDR1 SNHLY and CDR2 FYNNEI. V was shortened by 6 bases and J by 0 bases, with 10 bases between the two germline ends. The CDR3 DNA reads as TGTGCCAGCAGCGCTAGCGCCAGCACAGATACGCAGTATTTT. Protein product: CASSASASTDTQYF.

The chain has TRBV2 and TRBJ1-1; D ambiguous. The CDR3 is 18 residues long. CDR1 SNHLY and CDR2 FYNNEI come from the germline V gene. The V end lost 7 bases, the J end lost 0 bases, and 24 bases lay between the germline ends. CDR3 DNA sequence: TGTGCCAGCACCAAAAGAGGAGGGTCGAGCCTTTTGAACACTGAAGCTTTCTTT. Its protein product is CASTKRGGSSLLNTEAFF.

Here the CDR3 reads CATSRSGGGTTDTQYF. Here the CDR3 DNA reads TGTGCCACCAGCAGAAGCGGGGGGGGAACCACAGATACGCAGTATTTT. V gene TRBV15 combines with J gene TRBJ2-3; 10 bases fit TRBD2. Unmatched junction bases numbered 4, after V lost 2 bases and J lost 2 bases. Germline CDR1 LNHNV, CDR2 YYDKDF (reference sequence). The CDR3 has 16 residues.